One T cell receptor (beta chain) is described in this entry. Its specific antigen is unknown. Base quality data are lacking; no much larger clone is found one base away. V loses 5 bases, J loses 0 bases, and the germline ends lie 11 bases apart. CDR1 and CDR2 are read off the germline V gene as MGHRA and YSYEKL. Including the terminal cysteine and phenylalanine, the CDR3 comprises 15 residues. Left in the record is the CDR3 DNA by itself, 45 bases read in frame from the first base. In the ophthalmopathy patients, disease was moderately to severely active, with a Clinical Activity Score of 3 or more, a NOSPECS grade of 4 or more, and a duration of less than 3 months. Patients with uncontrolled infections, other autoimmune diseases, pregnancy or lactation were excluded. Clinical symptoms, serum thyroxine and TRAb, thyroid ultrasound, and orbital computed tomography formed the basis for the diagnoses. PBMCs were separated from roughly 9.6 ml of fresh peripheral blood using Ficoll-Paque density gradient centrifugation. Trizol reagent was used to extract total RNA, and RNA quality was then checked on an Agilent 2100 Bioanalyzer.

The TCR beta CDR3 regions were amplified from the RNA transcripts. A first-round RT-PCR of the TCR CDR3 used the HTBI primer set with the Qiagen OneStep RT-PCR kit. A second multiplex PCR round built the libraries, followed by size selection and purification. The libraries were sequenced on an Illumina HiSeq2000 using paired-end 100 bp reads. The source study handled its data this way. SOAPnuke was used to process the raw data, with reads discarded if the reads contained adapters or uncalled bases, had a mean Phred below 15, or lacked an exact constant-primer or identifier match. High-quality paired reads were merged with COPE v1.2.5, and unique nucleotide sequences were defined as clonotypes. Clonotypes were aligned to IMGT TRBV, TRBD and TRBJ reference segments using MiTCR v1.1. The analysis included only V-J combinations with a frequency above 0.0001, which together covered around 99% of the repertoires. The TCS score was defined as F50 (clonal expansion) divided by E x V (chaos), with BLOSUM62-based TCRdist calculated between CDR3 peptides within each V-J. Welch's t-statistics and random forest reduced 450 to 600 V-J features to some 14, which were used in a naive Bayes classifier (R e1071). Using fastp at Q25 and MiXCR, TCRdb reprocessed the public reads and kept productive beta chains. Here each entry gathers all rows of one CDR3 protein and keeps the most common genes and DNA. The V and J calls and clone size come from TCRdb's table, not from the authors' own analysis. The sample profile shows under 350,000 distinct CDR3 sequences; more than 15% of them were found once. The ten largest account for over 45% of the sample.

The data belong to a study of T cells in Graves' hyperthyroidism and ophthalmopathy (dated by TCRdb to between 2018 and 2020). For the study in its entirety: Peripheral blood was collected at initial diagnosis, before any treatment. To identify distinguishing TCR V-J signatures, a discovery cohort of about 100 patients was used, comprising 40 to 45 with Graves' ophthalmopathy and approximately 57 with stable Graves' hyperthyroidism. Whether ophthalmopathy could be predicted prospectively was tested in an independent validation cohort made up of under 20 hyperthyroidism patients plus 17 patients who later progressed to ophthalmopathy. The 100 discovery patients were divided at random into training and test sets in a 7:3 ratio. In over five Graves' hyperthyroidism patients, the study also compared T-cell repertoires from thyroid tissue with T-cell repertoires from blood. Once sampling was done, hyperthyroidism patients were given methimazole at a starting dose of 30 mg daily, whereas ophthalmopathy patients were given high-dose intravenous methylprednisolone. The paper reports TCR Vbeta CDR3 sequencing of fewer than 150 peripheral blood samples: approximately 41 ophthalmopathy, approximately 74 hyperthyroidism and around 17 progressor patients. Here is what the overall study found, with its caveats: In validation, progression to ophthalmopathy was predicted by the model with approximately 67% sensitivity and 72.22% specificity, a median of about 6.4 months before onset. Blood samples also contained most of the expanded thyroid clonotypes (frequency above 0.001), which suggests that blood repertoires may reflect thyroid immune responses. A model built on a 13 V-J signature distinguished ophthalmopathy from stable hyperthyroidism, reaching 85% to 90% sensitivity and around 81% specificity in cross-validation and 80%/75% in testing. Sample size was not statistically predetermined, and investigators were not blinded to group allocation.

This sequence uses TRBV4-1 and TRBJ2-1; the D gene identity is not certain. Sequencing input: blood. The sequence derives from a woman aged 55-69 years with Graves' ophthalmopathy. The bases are TGCGCCAGCAGCAACGGAGCTAGCTCCTACAATGAGCAGTTCTTC. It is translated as CASSNGASSYNEQFF.